The present T cell receptor beta chain was sequenced within a study of T-cell reconstitution after alpha-beta-depleted transplantation in children. It was with unique molecular identifiers that the TCRbeta library was prepared. A single record per CDR3 protein comes from TCRdb applying MiXCR to the PCR reads. The sample has 550,000 to 800,000 distinct CDR3 sequences, about an eighth seen once. Germline CDR1 is SGHRS and CDR2 is YFSETQ. This CDR3 region has 15 residues. V lost 5 bases and J lost 2; bases outside the gene matches: 7. This clonotype was seen at least ten times. Its specificity is unknown. Overall study findings and caveats: Surviving recipient cells, namely T cells and thymic progenitors, were the source of high day-60 TCRbeta diversity in some patients. Approximately two months post-transplant, alpha-beta T cells reportedly originated from several hundred expanded graft clones.

The material sequenced was PBMCs, taken before TCRalphabeta/CD19-depleted stem cell transplant. The receptor was isolated from a girl aged 2 to 10 with congenital amegakaryocytic thrombocytopenia, due to receive a stem cell transplant. The chain links TRBV5-1 to TRBJ2-7, with TRBD2 matching over 10 bases. The CDR3 nucleotides read TGCGCCAGCAGAACGGGACTAGCGAGACCCTACGAGCAGTACTTC. Its translation is CASRTGLARPYEQYF.